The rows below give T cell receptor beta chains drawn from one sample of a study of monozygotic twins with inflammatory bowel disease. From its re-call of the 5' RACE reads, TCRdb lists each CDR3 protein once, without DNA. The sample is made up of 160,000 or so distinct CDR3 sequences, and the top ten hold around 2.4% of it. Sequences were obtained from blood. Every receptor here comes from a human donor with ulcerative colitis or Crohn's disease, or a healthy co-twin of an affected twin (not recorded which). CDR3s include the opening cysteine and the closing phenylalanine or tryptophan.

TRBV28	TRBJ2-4	CASSPPIAKNIQYF
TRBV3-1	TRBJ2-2	CASSQAFQASNTGELFF
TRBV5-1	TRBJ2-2	CASSSLSGAANTGELFF
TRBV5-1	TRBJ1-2	CASSFGPVYGYTF
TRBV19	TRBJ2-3	CASSIQLASLDTQYF
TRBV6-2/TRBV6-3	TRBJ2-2	CASSLDWAENTGELFF
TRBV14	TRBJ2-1	CASSQFGGFPGNEQFF
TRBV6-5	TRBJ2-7	CASSYGLEGQGREQYF
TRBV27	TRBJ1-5	CASRREGGVQPQHF
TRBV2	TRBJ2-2	CASSAQTGRTGELFF
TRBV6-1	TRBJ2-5	CASSEVILETQYF
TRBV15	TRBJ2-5	CATSGTLAGETQYF
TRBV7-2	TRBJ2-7	CASSYRPRSAYEQYF
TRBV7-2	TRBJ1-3	CASSLDVSGNTIYF
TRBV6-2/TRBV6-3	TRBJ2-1	CATGDPNNEQFF
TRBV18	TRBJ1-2	CASSPGTGDYGYTF
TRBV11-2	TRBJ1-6	CASSPRQGNSPLHF
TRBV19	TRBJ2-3	CASSGGEFHTDTQYF
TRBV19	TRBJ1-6	CASHRGLNSPLHF
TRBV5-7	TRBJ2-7	CASSLGTTSGSSYEQYF
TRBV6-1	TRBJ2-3	CASSVGSTGGPDTQYF
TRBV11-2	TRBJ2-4	CASSLGTSGEQAKNIQYF
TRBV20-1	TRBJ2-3	CSARDMATTDTQYF
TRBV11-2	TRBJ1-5	CASSLRFTGGDHNQPQHF
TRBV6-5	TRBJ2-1	CASSRGVISYNEQFF
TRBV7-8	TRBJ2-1	CASSLERARLTYNEQFF
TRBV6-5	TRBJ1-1	CASRYPGANTEAFF